Included here is one TCR beta chain sequence, with context. Its antigen is as yet unknown. Each diagnosis drew on symptoms, thyroxine, TRAb, thyroid ultrasound and orbital computed tomography findings. These data come from a study of T cells in Graves' hyperthyroidism and ophthalmopathy. Overall study context: It was at initial diagnosis, before any treatment, that peripheral blood was collected. Notes on the study in general: Ophthalmopathy cases were set apart from stable hyperthyroidism by a 13 V-J model. Among thyroid clonotypes expanded above 0.001, most also appeared in blood.

Amplification of TCR beta CDR3 regions used RNA as the template. During a first-round RT-PCR of the TCR CDR3, the HTBI primer set was used. Each CDR3 protein gets one entry after TCRdb re-called the multiplex PCR reads with MiXCR. The table has hundreds of thousands of distinct CDR3 sequences, just under 20% seen once. The CDR3 loop spans 16 amino acids. With 3 bases clipped from V and 5 bases from J, the junction kept 8 bases outside the gene matches. V gene TRBV12-3 or TRBV12-4 combines with J gene TRBJ2-2, with TRBD1 identical over 8 bases. The sequenced sample was blood. This clonotype was obtained from a man aged 35 to 55 with Graves' ophthalmopathy. CDR3 bases: TGTGCCAGCAGTTTTAGCAGGGGGCGGCCGACCGGGGAGCTGTTTTTT. Its protein is CASSFSRGRPTGELFF.